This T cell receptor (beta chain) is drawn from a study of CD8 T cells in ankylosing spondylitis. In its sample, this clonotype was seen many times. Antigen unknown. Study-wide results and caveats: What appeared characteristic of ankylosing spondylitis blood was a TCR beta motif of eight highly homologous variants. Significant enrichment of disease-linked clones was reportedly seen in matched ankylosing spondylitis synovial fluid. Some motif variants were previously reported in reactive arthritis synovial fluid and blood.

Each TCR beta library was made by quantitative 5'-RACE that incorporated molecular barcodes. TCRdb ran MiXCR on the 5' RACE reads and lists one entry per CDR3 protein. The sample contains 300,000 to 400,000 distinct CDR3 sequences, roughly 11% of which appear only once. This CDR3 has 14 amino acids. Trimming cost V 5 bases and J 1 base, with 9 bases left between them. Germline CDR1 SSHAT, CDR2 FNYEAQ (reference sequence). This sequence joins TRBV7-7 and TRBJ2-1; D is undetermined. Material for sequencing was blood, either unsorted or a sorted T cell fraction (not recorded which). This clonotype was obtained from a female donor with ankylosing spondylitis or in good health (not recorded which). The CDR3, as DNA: TGTGCCAGCAGCCCCTCGCGATCCTACAATGAGCAGTTCTTC. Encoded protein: CASSPSRSYNEQFF.